This T cell receptor beta chain was identified in a study of T cell responses to AZD1222 COVID-19 vaccine. Notes on the study in general: The number of AZD1222 recipients seropositive at baseline was only six.

The germline V gene encodes CDR1 SNHLY and CDR2 FYNNEI. Trimming cost V 2 bases and J 5 bases, with 13 bases left between them. The CDR3 has 15 residues. The method was immunoSEQ multiplex PCR; TCRdb's version includes in-frame clones alone and lacks a portion of them. This sample has 90,000 to 100,000 clones, with over 75% found just once. A word on this clone: Its antigen remains unidentified.

The sequences come from peripheral blood, collected on day 0 of AZD1222 vaccination. V gene TRBV2 combines with J gene TRBJ1-5; D unresolved. This receptor was obtained from an adult in good health. The CDR3 bases are TGTGCCAGCAGTGAAAGCCCTACCTTTGATCAGCCCCAGCATTTT. This codes for CASSESPTFDQPQHF. Complete variable domain (other parts from reference TRBV2 and TRBJ1-5): EPEVTQTPSHQVTQMGQEVILRCVPISNHLYFYWYRQILGQKVEFLVSFYNNEISEKSEIFDDQFSVERPDGSNFTLKIRSTKLEDSAMYFCASSESPTFDQPQHFGDGTRLSIL.